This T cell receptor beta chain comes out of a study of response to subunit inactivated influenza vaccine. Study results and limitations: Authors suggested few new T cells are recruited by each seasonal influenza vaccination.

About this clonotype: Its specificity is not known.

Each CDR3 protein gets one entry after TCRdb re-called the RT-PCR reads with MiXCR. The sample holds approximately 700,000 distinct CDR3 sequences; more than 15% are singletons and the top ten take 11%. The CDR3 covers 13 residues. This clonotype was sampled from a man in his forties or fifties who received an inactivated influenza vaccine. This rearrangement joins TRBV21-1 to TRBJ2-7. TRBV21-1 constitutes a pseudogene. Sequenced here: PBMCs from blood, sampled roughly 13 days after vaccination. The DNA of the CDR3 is TGTGCCAGCAGCAAAGTACGGGGTGGCGAGCAGTACTTC. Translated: CASSKVRGGEQYF.